The rows below give T cell receptor beta chains drawn from one sample of a study of blood T cell repertoires in COVID-19. Sequencing used immunoSEQ multiplex PCR; TCRdb keeps in-frame clones, though not all of them. Of about 330,000 clones in the sample, 65% to 90% were seen once. Material for sequencing was peripheral blood. Source of these receptors: a human donor in a cohort sampled during active COVID-19. Both conserved end residues are part of each CDR3. A D gene is named only where the DNA matches it firmly. Rows give clone size only sometimes, using once, few, many, or a class for an expanded clone.

clone_size j_call v_call d_call cdr3_nt cdr3_aa
- TRBJ2-5 TRBV24-1 - TGTGCCACCTCCACCTCAGGGGACCGCGAGACCCAGTACTTC CATSTSGDRETQYF
- TRBJ2-2 TRBV2 - TGTGCCAGCAGTGATTCAGGCCGGGAGCTGTTTTTT CASSDSGRELFF
- TRBJ1-1 TRBV11-3 - TGTGCCAGCAGCTTAGGTCAGGCTAACACTGAAGCTTTCTTT CASSLGQANTEAFF
- TRBJ1-2 TRBV7-2 - TGTGCCAGCAGCCCCGCAGATGGCTACACCTTC CASSPADGYTF
- TRBJ2-1 TRBV11-2 TRBD2 TGTGCCAGCAGACGCCCTAGCGGGGGGGCCGATGAGCAGTTCTTC CASRRPSGGADEQFF
- TRBJ2-7 TRBV6-5 TRBD1 TGTGCCAGCAAGACAGGGGGTATAACCTACGAGCAGTACTTC CASKTGGITYEQYF
once TRBJ2-1 TRBV24-1 - TGTGCCACCAGTGTCCCGGCGGGGATATACAATGAGCAGTTCTTC CATSVPAGIYNEQFF
- TRBJ2-7 TRBV13 - TGTGCCAGCACCGCCGGACTCAGCTCCTACGAGCAGTACTTC CASTAGLSSYEQYF
once TRBJ1-1 TRBV28 - TGTGCCAGCAGTTTATACTATCCCAGGGAGGTAAAAGCTTTCTTT CASSLYYPREVKAFF
- TRBJ1-1 TRBV11-2 - TGTGCCAGCAGCTTCGGCGGGACTGAAGCTTTCTTT CASSFGGTEAFF
- TRBJ1-3 TRBV7-9 TRBD1 TGTGCCAGCAGCTTAGCTGCGACAGGGGGTAAGGGGTCTGGAAACACCATATATTTT CASSLAATGGKGSGNTIYF
few TRBJ1-5 TRBV14 TRBD1 TGTGCCAGAGGGGGGAACCCGGGACAGGGTAGCAATCAGCCCCAGCATTTT CARGGNPGQGSNQPQHF
- TRBJ2-1 TRBV27 - TGTGCCAGCAGTCACCTACTAACCTACAATGAGCAGTTCTTC CASSHLLTYNEQFF
- TRBJ2-1 TRBV6-2/TRBV6-3 TRBD2 TGTGCCAGCAGTTACAGGGGCGGGGGGAGCTCCTACAATGAGCAGTTCTTC CASSYRGGGSSYNEQFF
once TRBJ1-2 TRBV19 - TGTGCCAGTAGCCCGCAGGGGTTCGATGGCTACACCTTC CASSPQGFDGYTF
- TRBJ2-3 TRBV5-4 - TGTGCCAGCAGGAGCGGGCGGAGCACAGATACGCAGTATTTT CASRSGRSTDTQYF
- TRBJ1-2 TRBV30 - TGTGCCTGGAGTCCCCTAACCGGGACACAGAACCTCTATGGCTACACCTTC CAWSPLTGTQNLYGYTF
- TRBJ1-2 TRBV19 TRBD1 TGTGCCAGTAGTATAGCCCCGGACAGGGGGCTATATGGCTACACCTTC CASSIAPDRGLYGYTF
few TRBJ2-3 TRBV19 - TGTGCCAGTAGTATTCGAGCGGCTGGGGATACGCAGTATTTT CASSIRAAGDTQYF
once TRBJ2-1 TRBV7-3 TRBD2 TGTGCCAGCAGCTTCCGACTAGCTAGCTACAATGAGCAGTTCTTC CASSFRLASYNEQFF
- TRBJ2-7 TRBV11-2 - TGTGCCAGCAGCTTAGATCTTGGTAGATACGAGCAGTACTTC CASSLDLGRYEQYF
- TRBJ2-2 TRBV6-5 - TGTGCCAGCAGCCCCCGGAGAGTCCGGGAGCTGTTTTTT CASSPRRVRELFF
- TRBJ1-6 TRBV24-1 TRBD1 TGTGCCACCAGTGATTCGAGACAGGGTAATTCACCCCTCCACTTT CATSDSRQGNSPLHF
- TRBJ2-1 TRBV6-2/TRBV6-3 TRBD2 TGTGCCAGCAGTTACTCGAGGGCGGGGGGGCCCAATGAGCAGTTCTTC CASSYSRAGGPNEQFF
- TRBJ1-4 TRBV5-1 - TGCGCCAGCAGCCCGGGGAAGGAAGAAAAACTGTTTTTT CASSPGKEEKLFF
- TRBJ1-2 TRBV29-1 TRBD1 TGCAGCGTTGAAGATAGGGGGGCCGGGACAGGGGTTGGTTCCACCTTC CSVEDRGAGTGVGSTF
many TRBJ1-1 TRBV6-5 - TGTGCCAGCAGTCGACCCGGGGGGAACACTGAAGCTTTCTTT CASSRPGGNTEAFF
once TRBJ1-2 TRBV24-1 - TGTGCCACCAGTGATGACTACTCTAACTATGGCTACACCTTC CATSDDYSNYGYTF
- TRBJ1-2 TRBV7-8 TRBD1 TGTGCCAGCAGCTTAGCGAATTCGGGACAGTCCCTCTATGGCTACACCTTC CASSLANSGQSLYGYTF
- TRBJ1-5 TRBV4-1 TRBD1 TGCGCCAGCAGCGTTTCAGGGGGCGATCAGCCCCAGCATTTT CASSVSGGDQPQHF
- TRBJ1-1 TRBV30 - TGTGCCTGGAGTCGGGGGACTGAAGCTTTCTTT CAWSRGTEAFF
- TRBJ1-5 TRBV30 - TGTGCCTTCTCGTCAGACAACAATCAGCCCCAGCATTTT CAFSSDNNQPQHF
- TRBJ1-2 TRBV2 - TGTGCCAGCAGTGATCTTATTAACTATGGCTACACCTTC CASSDLINYGYTF
- TRBJ1-2 TRBV6-4 TRBD1 TGTGCCAGCAGCCCTGAACAGGGGGCCAACTATGGCTACACCTTC CASSPEQGANYGYTF
- TRBJ2-7 TRBV6-5 TRBD2 TGTGCCAGCAGTTACTCGGGGGGGTCCTACGAGCAGTACTTC CASSYSGGSYEQYF
once TRBJ1-1 TRBV2 TRBD1 TGTGCCAGCAGCCCCGACAGGGGGCAAGACACTGAAGCTTTCTTT CASSPDRGQDTEAFF
many TRBJ2-3 TRBV6-5 - TGTGCCAGCAGTTACGGGGAGAGCACAGATACGCAGTATTTT CASSYGESTDTQYF
once TRBJ2-5 TRBV2 TRBD1 TGTGCCAGCATCCGGACAGGGGAAGAAGAGACCCAGTACTTC CASIRTGEEETQYF
few TRBJ2-7 TRBV11-2 - TGTGCCAGCAGCTTAGCCCAGGATCGCGAGCAGTACTTC CASSLAQDREQYF
- TRBJ2-1 TRBV15 - TGTGCCACCAGCAGGGCAGCGGGCGGGTACAATGAGCAGTTCTTC CATSRAAGGYNEQFF
- TRBJ1-1 TRBV29-1 - TGCAGCGGGTCAAGGACAGAAGATGAAGCTTTCTTT CSGSRTEDEAFF
- TRBJ2-6 TRBV10-2 - TGCGCCAGCAGTCTCCAAGACATTAACTCTGGGGCCAACGTCCTGACTTTC CASSLQDINSGANVLTF
once TRBJ1-2 TRBV10-3 TRBD1 TGTGCCATCAGTGAGTCGACAGGGATGGAGTATGGCTACACCTTC CAISESTGMEYGYTF
- TRBJ1-2 TRBV7-9 TRBD1 TGTGCCAGCAGCTTAGGGACAGGGGGCGACTATGGCTACACCTTC CASSLGTGGDYGYTF
- TRBJ2-1 TRBV3-1/TRBV3-2 TRBD1 TGTGCCAGCAGCAACGCAGGGGGAAATGAGCAGTTCTTC CASSNAGGNEQFF
- TRBJ1-1 TRBV7-9 TRBD1 TGTGCCAGCAGCTTACAGGGGGCAGGCACTGAAGCTTTCTTT CASSLQGAGTEAFF
- TRBJ2-1 TRBV18 - TGTGCCAGCTCGGTCGACAGCGTTGGTCGCAATGAGCAGTTCTTC CASSVDSVGRNEQFF
- TRBJ1-1 TRBV25-1 TRBD1 TGTGCCAGCAGGATAGACAGGGGAGGGTTAGCTTTCTTT CASRIDRGGLAFF
- TRBJ1-1 TRBV6-5 - TGTGCCAGCAGCAGGGATTCGATAACTGAAGCTTTCTTT CASSRDSITEAFF
once TRBJ1-5 TRBV2 TRBD1 TGTGCCAGCAGAAACAGGGGTTTCGATCAGCCCCAGCATTTT CASRNRGFDQPQHF
- TRBJ1-2 TRBV30 - TGTGCCTGGAGAGTCTCAGGGGACTATGGCTACACCTTC CAWRVSGDYGYTF
- TRBJ1-1 TRBV7-2 TRBD1 TGTGCCAGCAGCTTAGGTCGACAGGGGGGCCAGACAAACACTGAAGCTTTCTTT CASSLGRQGGQTNTEAFF
once TRBJ2-3 TRBV9 TRBD1 TGTGCCAGCAGGACCGGACAGGGGGGGACAGATACGCAGTATTTT CASRTGQGGTDTQYF
- TRBJ2-7 TRBV10-3 - TGTGCCATCAGTGACCGGGGGCAGGGGGTAAACTCCTACGAGCAGTACTTC CAISDRGQGVNSYEQYF
- TRBJ1-2 TRBV5-1 TRBD1 TGCGCCAGCAGCAGGGACAGCTATGGCTACACCTTC CASSRDSYGYTF
- TRBJ1-2 TRBV29-1 - TGCAGCGTTGAAGGGGAGAGCGGGGAACTGTATGGCTACACCTTC CSVEGESGELYGYTF
- TRBJ2-7 TRBV7-2 TRBD1 TGTGCCAGCAGCCTGGGACAGGGGGTTTTAAACGAGCAGTACTTC CASSLGQGVLNEQYF